This record covers a single TCR beta chain. The data are from a study of shared clonotypes between healthy human individuals. Trimming took off 0 bases at V and 4 bases at J, with 9 bases between the two ends. Germline assignment: CDR1 MGHRA and CDR2 YSYEKL. This CDR3 comprises 14 residues. Naive CD8 cells lacked CD45RO, underwent positive selection for CCR7 and left out terminally differentiated effector memory CD45RA+ cells. Some clones are missing from TCRdb's copy, which holds only in-frame ones; the method was immunoSEQ multiplex PCR. The sample holds about 2 million clones; just under 95% are singletons and the top ten take roughly 1%.

The sample comprised naive CD8+ T cells sorted from blood. The source of this sequence is a man aged 18 to 29 in good health. The chain is built from TRBV4-1 and TRBJ2-5; D remains ambiguous. The CDR3 reads CASSQDQPVETQYF. CDR3 DNA sequence: TGCGCCAGCAGCCAAGATCAGCCCGTAGAGACCCAGTACTTC.